The next 30 T cell receptor beta chains were all read from a single sample in a study of CD8 T cells in ankylosing spondylitis. MiXCR, run by TCRdb on the 5' RACE reads, gives a single entry per CDR3 protein. The table has 350,000 or so distinct CDR3 sequences, 6.5% to 10% seen once; the top ten hold about 14%. Whole-study findings and limits: Characteristic of ankylosing spondylitis blood, it appeared, was a TCR beta motif comprising about eight highly homologous variants.

The antigens these receptors bind are not known. The sample comprised blood, either unsorted or a sorted T cell fraction (not recorded which). The origin of the receptors is a male donor with ankylosing spondylitis.

The chain combines TRBV6-5 with TRBJ2-7; the match to TRBD2 covers 13 bases. Germline-derived CDR1 and CDR2 are MNHEY and SVGAGI. With V trimmed by 0 bases and J by 6 bases, 5 bases remained unmatched. The CDR3 is 16 residues long. In DNA, the CDR3 is TGTGCCAGCAGTTACTCGATAGGACTAGCGGGAGTCGAGCAGTACTTC. Its translation is CASSYSIGLAGVEQYF.

This rearrangement joins TRBV18 to TRBJ1-1; 7 bases fit TRBD1. This CDR3 has 14 amino acids. V shed 4 bases, J shed 3 bases, and the junction held 5 bases outside the gene matches. Germline V CDR1 and CDR2: KGHSH, LQKENI. This CDR3 is CASSRGGTDTEAFF. In nucleotides, the CDR3 is TGTGCCAGCTCACGAGGGGGCACGGACACTGAAGCTTTCTTT.

This chain joins TRBV29-1 and TRBJ1-2; D is possibly TRBD1 (6 bases). The CDR3 is 14 residues long. The germline V gene has CDR1 SQVTM and CDR2 ANQGSEA. Trimming took off 3 bases at V and 4 bases at J, with 15 bases between the two ends. In DNA form, the CDR3 reads TGCAGCGTTGAGGGGCAGGGGTACTCCTATGGCTACACCTTC. Translating gives CSVEGQGYSYGYTF. Full variable domain (missing parts from reference TRBV29-1 and TRBJ1-2): SAVISQKPSRDICQRGTSLTIQCQVDSQVTMMFWYRQQPGQSLTLIATANQGSEATYESGFVIDKFPISRPNLTFSTLTVSNMSPEDSSIYLCSVEGQGYSYGYTFGSGTRLTVV.

The chain combines TRBV20-1 with TRBJ2-1; D possibly corresponds to TRBD2 (6 bases). The CDR3 totals 14 residues. The germline V gene encodes CDR1 DFQATT and CDR2 SNEGSKA (reference sequence). Trimming stripped 0 bases from V and 8 bases from J, with 14 bases between. CDR3 nucleotides: TGCAGTGCTAGAGATTTGGCGGGAATCTATGAGCAGTTCTTC. This gives the protein CSARDLAGIYEQFF.

V is TRBV7-9 and J is TRBJ1-4; no clear D gene. This CDR3 spans 11 amino acids. CDR1 is SEHNR and CDR2 is FQNEAQ in the germline V gene (reference sequence). V was pared by 3 bases and J by 8 bases, with 4 bases between. The CDR3 loop is CASSFVEKLFF. As DNA, the CDR3 is TGTGCCAGCAGCTTTGTGGAAAAACTGTTTTTT.

This clonotype was counted between two and nine times. V and J are TRBV7-2 and TRBJ2-2; D is possibly TRBD1 (5 bases). The CDR3 is 14 residues long. The germline gives CDR1 SGHTA, CDR2 FQGNSA. V was pared by 4 bases and J by 8 bases, with 14 bases between. The CDR3 DNA follows: TGTGCCAGCAGCTCTCAGGGTTTGATAGGGGAGCTGTTTTTT. Protein: CASSSQGLIGELFF.

This clonotype was observed a few times. The CDR3 sequence: CSARRTGGSYNEQFF. CDR3 DNA: TGCAGTGCTAGAAGGACAGGAGGCTCCTACAATGAGCAGTTCTTC. V and J are TRBV20-1 and TRBJ2-1; 7 bases map to TRBD1. This CDR3 is 15 amino acids long. Losses at the gene ends were 2 bases for V and 0 bases for J; bases not matched to a gene: 4. Germline CDR1 reads DFQATT; CDR2 reads SNEGSKA (reference sequence).

This clonotype has more than one count but fewer than ten. The V gene is TRBV4-3, the J gene TRBJ2-7; TRBD2 agrees at 7 bases. CDR3 length: 18 amino acids. Losses at the gene ends were 0 bases for V and 2 bases for J; bases not matched to a gene: 13. Germline V gene lookup returns CDR1 LGHNA and CDR2 YSLEER. Here the CDR3 reads CASSQDLLSVGGTYEQYF. CDR3 in DNA: TGCGCCAGCAGCCAAGACCTACTGAGTGTGGGAGGGACCTACGAGCAGTACTTC.

This clonotype has a handful of counts. This chain connects TRBV7-3 to TRBJ2-1; TRBD2 agrees at 8 bases. The germline V gene encodes CDR1 SGHTA and CDR2 FQGTGA. The CDR3 contains 17 residues. V shed 4 bases, J shed 1 base, and the junction held 9 bases outside the gene matches. CDR3 DNA sequence: TGTGCCAGCAGCTACAAACTCGGGAGGGCGTCCTACAATGAGCAGTTCTTC. Translation gives CASSYKLGRASYNEQFF.

This clonotype was detected a few times. The chain links TRBV2 to TRBJ1-2; TRBD1 matches at 10 bases. The CDR3 is made up of 16 amino acids. The trim removed 6 bases at V and 8 bases at J, leaving 15 bases unmatched. Looked up from germline, CDR1 is SNHLY and CDR2 is FYNNEI. The CDR3 is CASRLARTGTGVGYTF. Written as DNA, the CDR3 is TGTGCCAGCAGACTAGCACGAACCGGGACAGGGGTAGGCTACACCTTC.

The chain recombines TRBV28 with TRBJ1-5; D is unresolved. Per the germline V gene, CDR1 is MDHEN and CDR2 is SYDVKM. This CDR3 has 15 amino acids. V dropped 2 bases and J dropped 3 bases, with 11 bases sitting between them. The CDR3 coding sequence is TGTGCCAGCAGTTTAGGCAGGAGGGCCAATCAGCCCCAGCATTTT. As protein: CASSLGRRANQPQHF.

V usage is TRBV30 and J usage is TRBJ1-6, with a possible D match to TRBD1 (6 bases). The CDR3 has 16 residues. Looked up from germline, CDR1 is GTSNPN and CDR2 is SVGIG (reference sequence). Trimming removed 5 bases at V and 13 bases at J, with 27 bases between. CDR3 amino acids: CAWALLGGGPEGPLHF. CDR3 nucleotide sequence: TGTGCCTGGGCCCTCCTAGGGGGGGGCCCTGAGGGGCCCCTCCACTTT.

The CDR3 region has the DNA TGTGCCAGCAGTTTGGGGAGATATTCTTGGTATTTT. Its protein is CASSLGRYSWYF. The chain uses TRBV12-3 or TRBV12-4 and TRBJ2-3; D possibly corresponds to TRBD2 (5 bases). The CDR3 covers 12 residues. V lost 3 bases and J 14 bases, leaving 15 bases between the germline ends.

The sample holds a few counts of this clonotype. The gene calls are TRBV15 and TRBJ1-1, with D possibly matching TRBD1 (5 bases). The CDR3 loop spans 15 amino acids. Deletions cut 2 bases from V and 10 bases from J, with 20 bases between. Germline V gives CDR1 LNHNV, CDR2 YYDKDF (reference sequence). CDR3: CATSRPAWRGSGAFF. CDR3 in DNA: TGTGCCACCAGCAGACCCGCCTGGAGGGGCTCGGGAGCTTTCTTT.

This clonotype was seen at least ten times. V and J are TRBV6-1 and TRBJ2-2; the D gene is possibly TRBD1 (5 bases). Per germline, CDR1 MNHNS and CDR2 SASEGT. V lost 8 bases to trimming and J lost 3 bases, with 10 bases between them. The CDR3 contains 13 residues. The CDR3, as DNA: TGTGCCAGCCAGGGTTCCCACACCGGGGAGCTGTTTTTT. Its translation: CASQGSHTGELFF.

In this sample, this clonotype turned up a few times. V is TRBV7-2 and J is TRBJ2-2; D is ambiguous. With 5 bases removed from V and 3 bases from J, the gap between germline ends came to 10 bases. Germline V gene sequence: CDR1 SGHTA, CDR2 FQGNSA. The CDR3 runs 14 residues. The CDR3, as DNA: TGTGCCAGCAGCGCCCGTCGGGACACCGGGGAGCTGTTTTTT. Translated, it gives CASSARRDTGELFF.

This rearrangement joins TRBV5-1 to TRBJ2-7; 10 nucleotides match TRBD2. Trimming removed 0 bases from V and 4 bases from J; junction bases left unmatched: 4. This CDR3 comprises 15 residues. The germline CDR1 and CDR2 sequences are SGHRS and YFSETQ. CDR3 protein: CASSLVVSGRYEQYF. CDR3 DNA: TGCGCCAGCAGCTTGGTTGTTAGCGGGAGGTACGAGCAGTACTTC. The full variable domain, in which reference TRBV5-1 and TRBJ2-7 provide the parts outside the CDR3, is KAGVTQTPRYLIKTRGQQVTLSCSPISGHRSVSWYQQTPGQGLQFLFEYFSETQRNKGNFPGRFSGRQFSNSRSEMNVSTLELGDSALYLCASSLVVSGRYEQYFGPGTRLTVT.

This clonotype has more than one count but fewer than ten. At one end, the junction sequence differs from germline, possibly due to a read error. CDR3 loop: CASSLFQLQETLYF. Here the CDR3 DNA reads TGCGCCAGCAGCTTGTTCCAGTTACAAGAGACCCTGTACTTC. The chain uses TRBV5-1 and TRBJ2-5; D gene ambiguous. CDR3 size: 14 residues. Germline CDR1 SGHRS, CDR2 YFSETQ.

This clonotype was observed at least ten times. The genes are TRBV2 and TRBJ1-6; D is ambiguous. From germline, CDR1 is SNHLY and CDR2 FYNNEI. The V gene lost 4 bases and the J gene lost 7 bases, with 8 bases spanning the gap. CDR3 length equals 13 residues. In DNA form, the CDR3 reads TGTGCCAGCAGTGCGGTTGAGAATTCACCCCTCCACTTT. Protein product: CASSAVENSPLHF.

This clonotype was counted only a few times. The CDR3, as DNA: TGCGCCAGCAGCTTCACGGCCGATCAGCCCCAGCATTTT. It is translated as CASSFTADQPQHF. V and J are TRBV5-1 and TRBJ1-5; D unresolved. Germline assignment: CDR1 SGHRS and CDR2 YFSETQ. V lost 2 bases and J 5 bases, leaving 8 bases between the germline ends. The CDR3 runs 13 residues.

In its sample, this clonotype was seen a few times. J is TRBJ1-2 and V is TRBV7-3, with TRBD1 identical over 11 bases. The CDR3 consists of 17 residues. CDR1 and CDR2 from the germline V gene are SGHTA and FQGTGA. V lost 3 bases, J lost 2 bases, and 8 bases stayed unmatched. The CDR3 bases are TGTGCCAGCAGCTTCGGGACAGGGGGGCCGAGGAACTATGGCTACACCTTC. It encodes CASSFGTGGPRNYGYTF.

The chain is built from TRBV6-5 and TRBJ2-1; D is perhaps TRBD1 or TRBD2 (5 bases each). V dropped 11 bases and J dropped 5 bases, with 10 bases sitting between them. The CDR3 consists of 11 residues. The germline gives CDR1 MNHEY, CDR2 SVGAGI. In DNA, the CDR3 is TGTGCCTCGGGACGAGACAATGAGCAGTTCTTC. Protein product: CASGRDNEQFF.

This clonotype appeared many times. This chain uses TRBV12-3 or TRBV12-4 with TRBJ1-1, with 8 bases identical to TRBD1. J was trimmed by 4 bases and V by 6 bases; bases with no gene match: 10. The length of the CDR3 is 15 residues. In DNA form, the CDR3 reads TGTGCCAGCAGAGGACAGGGAAGGGTGAGCACTGAAGCTTTCTTT. The encoded protein is CASRGQGRVSTEAFF.

The rearrangement joins TRBV27 to TRBJ2-7; maybe TRBD1 (5 bases). V was cut by 3 bases and J by 2 bases, with 11 bases left in between. Germline loops: CDR1 MNHEY, CDR2 SMNVEV (reference sequence). The CDR3 extends over 14 amino acids. The CDR3 here is CASSFGDSTYEQYF. CDR3 nucleotides: TGTGCCAGCAGTTTTGGTGACAGCACCTACGAGCAGTACTTC.

This rearrangement joins TRBV24-1 to TRBJ2-4; D gene unclear. The CDR3 contains 13 residues. Germline CDR1 reads KGHDR; CDR2 reads SFDVKD. V was pared by 9 bases and J by 3 bases, with 11 bases between. The CDR3 DNA reads as TGTGCCACCGAACCGACCCTCAAAAACATTCAGTACTTC. It yields the protein CATEPTLKNIQYF.

The chain joins TRBV5-1 to TRBJ1-5; weak D call: TRBD1 (6 bases). The CDR3 is 14 residues long. Germline loops: CDR1 SGHRS, CDR2 YFSETQ. V was shortened by 0 bases and J by 4 bases, with 8 bases between the two germline ends. CDR3 nucleotide sequence: TGCGCCAGCAGCTTGGACAGGGAAAATCAGCCCCAGCATTTT. This gives the protein CASSLDRENQPQHF.

There are a few counts of this clonotype. The rearrangement joins TRBV7-3 to TRBJ2-1; TRBD1 is a possible D gene (6 bases). The CDR3 runs to 14 residues. The germline CDR1 and CDR2 sequences are SGHTA and FQGTGA. Trimming stripped 2 bases from V and 8 bases from J, with 13 bases between. The CDR3 loop is CASSLYTNRDEQFF. The DNA for the CDR3 is TGTGCCAGCAGCTTATACACCAACAGGGATGAGCAGTTCTTC.

A few counts support this clonotype. The gene calls are TRBV6-1 and TRBJ1-5; the D gene is possibly TRBD1 (5 bases). The CDR3 loop spans 15 amino acids. CDR1 and CDR2 from the germline V gene are MNHNS and SASEGT. Trimming left V 4 bases short and J 2 bases short, with 12 bases between. CDR3 in amino acids: CASSAEGVGNQPQHF. In DNA, the CDR3 is TGTGCCAGCAGTGCAGAAGGGGTCGGCAATCAGCCCCAGCATTTT.

The sample holds a few counts of this clonotype. The chain recombines TRBV12-3 or TRBV12-4 with TRBJ1-1, with D uncertain. V lost 6 bases and J 5 bases, leaving 16 bases between the germline ends. The CDR3 length is 14 residues. Written as DNA, the CDR3 is TGTGCCAGCAGATCCCGGGCCTCGAGGACTGAAGCTTTCTTT. This sequence encodes CASRSRASRTEAFF.

The chain uses TRBV25-1 and TRBJ1-2; D is possibly TRBD1 (5 bases). The CDR3 totals 14 residues. Trimming removed 2 bases at V and 8 bases at J, with 15 bases between. Germline CDR1 MGHDK, CDR2 SYGVNS. The CDR3 spells CASSEGAAWGGYTF. DNA for the CDR3: TGTGCCAGCAGTGAAGGGGCAGCCTGGGGCGGCTACACCTTC.